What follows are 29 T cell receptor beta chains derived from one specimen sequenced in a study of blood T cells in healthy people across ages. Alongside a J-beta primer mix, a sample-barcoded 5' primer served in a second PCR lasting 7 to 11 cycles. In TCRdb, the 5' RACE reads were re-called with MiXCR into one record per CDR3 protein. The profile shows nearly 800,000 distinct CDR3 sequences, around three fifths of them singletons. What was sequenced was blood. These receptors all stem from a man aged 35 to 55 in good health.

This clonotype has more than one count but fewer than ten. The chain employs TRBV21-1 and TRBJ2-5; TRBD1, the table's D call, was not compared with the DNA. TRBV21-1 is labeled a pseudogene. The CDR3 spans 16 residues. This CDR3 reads CASSKGGDREGETQYF. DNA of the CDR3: TGTGCCAGCAGCAAAGGTGGGGACAGGGAGGGAGAGACCCAGTACTTC.

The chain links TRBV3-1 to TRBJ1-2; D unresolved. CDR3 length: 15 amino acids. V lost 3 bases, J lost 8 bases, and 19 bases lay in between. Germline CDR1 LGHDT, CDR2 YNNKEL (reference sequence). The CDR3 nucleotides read TGTGCCAGCAGCCACGCGGTAAAGCCCGTGGACGGCTACACCTTC. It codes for CASSHAVKPVDGYTF. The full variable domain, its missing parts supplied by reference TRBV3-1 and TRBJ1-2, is DTAVSQTPKYLVTQMGNDKSIKCEQNLGHDTMYWYKQDSKKFLKIMFSYNNKELIINETVPNRFSPKSPDKAHLNLHINSLELGDSAVYFCASSHAVKPVDGYTFGSGTRLTVV.

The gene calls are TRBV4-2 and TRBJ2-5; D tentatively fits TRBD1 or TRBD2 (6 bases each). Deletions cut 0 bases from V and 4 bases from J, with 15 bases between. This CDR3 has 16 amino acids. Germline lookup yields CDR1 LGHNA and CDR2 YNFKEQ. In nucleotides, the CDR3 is TGTGCCAGCAGCCAAGAAGCGCGGGGCAGGGGAGAGACCCAGTACTTC. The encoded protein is CASSQEARGRGETQYF.

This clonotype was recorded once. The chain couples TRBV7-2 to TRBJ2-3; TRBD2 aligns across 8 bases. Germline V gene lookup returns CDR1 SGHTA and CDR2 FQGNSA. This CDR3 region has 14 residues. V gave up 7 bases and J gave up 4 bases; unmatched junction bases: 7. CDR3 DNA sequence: TGTGCCAGCACCCGGACTAGCCCTCCAGATACGCAGTATTTT. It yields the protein CASTRTSPPDTQYF.

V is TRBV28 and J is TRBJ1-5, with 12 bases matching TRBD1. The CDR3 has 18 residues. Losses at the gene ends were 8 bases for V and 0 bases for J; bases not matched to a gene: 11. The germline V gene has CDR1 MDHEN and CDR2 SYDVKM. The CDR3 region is CASEGTGGSVYSNQPQHF. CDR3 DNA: TGTGCCAGCGAAGGGACAGGGGGCAGTGTTTATAGCAATCAGCCCCAGCATTTT.

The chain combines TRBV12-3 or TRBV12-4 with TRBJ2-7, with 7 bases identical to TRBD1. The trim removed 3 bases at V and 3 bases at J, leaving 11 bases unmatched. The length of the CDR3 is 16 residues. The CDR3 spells CASSLRGRDTLYEQYF. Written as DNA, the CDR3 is TGTGCCAGCAGTTTGAGGGGGCGAGACACCCTCTACGAGCAGTACTTC.

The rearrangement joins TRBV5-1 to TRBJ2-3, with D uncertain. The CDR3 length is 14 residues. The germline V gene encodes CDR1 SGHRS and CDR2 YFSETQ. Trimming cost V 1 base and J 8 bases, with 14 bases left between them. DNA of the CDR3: TGCGCCAGCAGCTTGAATTTTGCCGTAGGTACGCAGTATTTT. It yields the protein CASSLNFAVGTQYF.

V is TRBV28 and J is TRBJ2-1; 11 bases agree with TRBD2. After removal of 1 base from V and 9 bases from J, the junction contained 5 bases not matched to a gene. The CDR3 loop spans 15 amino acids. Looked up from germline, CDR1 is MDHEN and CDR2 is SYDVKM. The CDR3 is CASSLSPSGRSEQFF. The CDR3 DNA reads TGTGCCAGCAGTTTATCCCCTAGCGGGAGGTCTGAGCAGTTCTTC.

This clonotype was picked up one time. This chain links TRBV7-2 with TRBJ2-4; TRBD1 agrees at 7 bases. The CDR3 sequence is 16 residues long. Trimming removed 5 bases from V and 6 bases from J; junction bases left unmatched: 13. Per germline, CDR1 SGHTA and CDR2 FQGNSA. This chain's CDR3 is CASSRESTGQRNIQYF. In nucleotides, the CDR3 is TGTGCCAGCAGCAGAGAATCGACAGGGCAGAGAAACATTCAGTACTTC.

CDR3 loop: CASSLSQIHTDTQYF. DNA of the CDR3: TGTGCCAGCAGTTTATCCCAGATACACACAGATACGCAGTATTTT. This chain uses TRBV28 with TRBJ2-3, with D uncertain. This CDR3 comprises 15 residues. Trimming took 1 base from V and 2 from J, leaving 10 bases between them. Germline V gene sequence: CDR1 MDHEN, CDR2 SYDVKM. The full variable domain, with the rest looked up from reference TRBV28 and TRBJ2-3, is DVKVTQSSRYLVKRTGEKVFLECVQDMDHENMFWYRQDPGLGLRLIYFSYDVKMKEKGDIPEGYSVSREKKERFSLILESASTNQTSMYLCASSLSQIHTDTQYFGPGTRLTVL.

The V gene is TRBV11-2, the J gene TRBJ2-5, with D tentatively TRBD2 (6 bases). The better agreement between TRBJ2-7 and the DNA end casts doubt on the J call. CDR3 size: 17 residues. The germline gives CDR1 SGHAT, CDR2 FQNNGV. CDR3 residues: CASSPQENGREFYEQYF. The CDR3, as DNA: TGTGCCAGCAGCCCACAAGAAAACGGACGGGAGTTCTACGAGCAGTACTTC.

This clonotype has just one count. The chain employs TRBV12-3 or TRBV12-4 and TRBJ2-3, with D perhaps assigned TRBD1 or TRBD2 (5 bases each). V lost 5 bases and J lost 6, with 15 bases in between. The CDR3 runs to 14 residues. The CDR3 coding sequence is TGTGCCAGCAGTGTGATGGGGGATGGGGATACGCAGTATTTT. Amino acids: CASSVMGDGDTQYF.

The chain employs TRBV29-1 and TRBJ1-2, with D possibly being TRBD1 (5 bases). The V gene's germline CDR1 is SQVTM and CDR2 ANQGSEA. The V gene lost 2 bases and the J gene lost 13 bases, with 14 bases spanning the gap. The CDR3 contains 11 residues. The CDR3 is CSVESGSGCTF. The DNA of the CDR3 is TGCAGCGTTGAATCAGGGTCCGGTTGCACCTTC.

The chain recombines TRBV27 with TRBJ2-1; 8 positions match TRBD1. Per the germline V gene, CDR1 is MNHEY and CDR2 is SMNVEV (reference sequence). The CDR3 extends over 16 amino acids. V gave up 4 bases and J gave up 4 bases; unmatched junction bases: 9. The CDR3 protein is CASSSMGGTGYNEQFF. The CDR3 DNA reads TGTGCCAGCAGTTCAATGGGTGGGACAGGATACAATGAGCAGTTCTTC.

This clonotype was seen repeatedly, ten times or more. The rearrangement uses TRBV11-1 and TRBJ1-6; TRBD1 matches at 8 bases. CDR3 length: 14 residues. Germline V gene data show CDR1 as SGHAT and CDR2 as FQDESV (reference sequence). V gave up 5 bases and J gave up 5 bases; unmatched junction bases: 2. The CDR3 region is CASSRTGNNSPLHF. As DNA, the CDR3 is TGTGCCAGCAGCCGGACAGGGAATAATTCACCCCTCCACTTT.

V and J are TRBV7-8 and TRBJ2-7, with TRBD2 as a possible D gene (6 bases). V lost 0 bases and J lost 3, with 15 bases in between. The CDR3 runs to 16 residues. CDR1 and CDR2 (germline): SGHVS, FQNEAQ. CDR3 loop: CASSLARLVGDYEQYF. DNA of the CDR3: TGTGCCAGCAGCTTAGCCCGACTAGTGGGGGACTACGAGCAGTACTTC.

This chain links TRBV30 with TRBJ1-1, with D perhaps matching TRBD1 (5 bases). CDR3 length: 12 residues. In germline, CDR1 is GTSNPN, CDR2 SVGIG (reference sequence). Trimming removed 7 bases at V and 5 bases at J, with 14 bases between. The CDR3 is CALGQGGTEAFF. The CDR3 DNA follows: TGTGCCTTAGGGCAGGGAGGGACTGAAGCTTTCTTT.

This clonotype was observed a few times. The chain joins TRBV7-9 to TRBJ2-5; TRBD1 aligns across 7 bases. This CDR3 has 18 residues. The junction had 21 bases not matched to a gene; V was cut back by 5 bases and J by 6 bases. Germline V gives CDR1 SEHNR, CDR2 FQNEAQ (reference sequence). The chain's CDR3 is CASSGVERSRQGMKTQYF. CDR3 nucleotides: TGTGCCAGCAGCGGGGTAGAGCGGTCCAGACAGGGAATGAAGACCCAGTACTTC.

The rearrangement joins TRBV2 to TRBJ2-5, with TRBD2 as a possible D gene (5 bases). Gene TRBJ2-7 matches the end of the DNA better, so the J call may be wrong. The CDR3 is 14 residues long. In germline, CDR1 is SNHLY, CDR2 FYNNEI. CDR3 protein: CASSERLRVDEQYF. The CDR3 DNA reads TGTGCCAGCAGTGAGAGACTACGAGTTGACGAGCAGTACTTC.

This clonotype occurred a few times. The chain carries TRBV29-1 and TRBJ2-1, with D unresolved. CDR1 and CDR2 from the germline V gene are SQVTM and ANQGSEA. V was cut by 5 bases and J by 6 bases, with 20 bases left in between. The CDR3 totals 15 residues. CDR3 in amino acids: CSVLVVVGGVNEQFF. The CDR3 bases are TGCAGCGTTTTAGTAGTAGTAGGTGGGGTCAATGAGCAGTTCTTC.

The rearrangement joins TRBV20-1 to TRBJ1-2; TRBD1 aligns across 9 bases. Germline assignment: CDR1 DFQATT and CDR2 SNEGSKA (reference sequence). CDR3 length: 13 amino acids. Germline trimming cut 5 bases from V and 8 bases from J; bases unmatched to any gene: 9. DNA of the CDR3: TGCAGTGCTTACACCCGGGACAGGGTCGGCTACACCTTC. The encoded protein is CSAYTRDRVGYTF.

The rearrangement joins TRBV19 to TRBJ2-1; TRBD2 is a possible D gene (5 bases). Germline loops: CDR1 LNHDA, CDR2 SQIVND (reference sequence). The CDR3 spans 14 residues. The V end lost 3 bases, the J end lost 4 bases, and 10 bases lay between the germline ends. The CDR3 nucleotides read TGTGCCAGTAGTATTCACGGGGAATACAATGAGCAGTTCTTC. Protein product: CASSIHGEYNEQFF.

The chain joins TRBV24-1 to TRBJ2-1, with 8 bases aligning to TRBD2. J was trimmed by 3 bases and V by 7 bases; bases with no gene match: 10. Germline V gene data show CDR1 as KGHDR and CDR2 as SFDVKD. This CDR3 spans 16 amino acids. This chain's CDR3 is CATSETGGAVYNEQFF. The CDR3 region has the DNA TGTGCCACCAGCGAAACCGGGGGGGCCGTCTACAATGAGCAGTTCTTC.

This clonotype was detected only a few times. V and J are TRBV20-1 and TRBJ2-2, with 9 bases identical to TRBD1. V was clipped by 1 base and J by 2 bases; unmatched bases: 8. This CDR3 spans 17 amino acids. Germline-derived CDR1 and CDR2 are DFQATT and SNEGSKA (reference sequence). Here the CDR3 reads CSARVPGTGLNTGELFF. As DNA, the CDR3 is TGCAGTGCTAGAGTACCCGGGACAGGGCTTAACACCGGGGAGCTGTTTTTT.

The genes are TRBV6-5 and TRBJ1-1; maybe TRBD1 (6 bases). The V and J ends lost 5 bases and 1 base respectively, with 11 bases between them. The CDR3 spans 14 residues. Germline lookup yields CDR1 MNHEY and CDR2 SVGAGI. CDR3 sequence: CASSEDRRNTEAFF. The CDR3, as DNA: TGTGCCAGCAGTGAAGACAGGAGGAACACTGAAGCTTTCTTT.

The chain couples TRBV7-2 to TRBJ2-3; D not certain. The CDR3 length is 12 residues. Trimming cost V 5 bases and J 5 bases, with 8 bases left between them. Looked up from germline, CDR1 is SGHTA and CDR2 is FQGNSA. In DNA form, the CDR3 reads TGTGCCAGCAGCCAAGATATAGATACGCAGTATTTT. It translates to CASSQDIDTQYF.

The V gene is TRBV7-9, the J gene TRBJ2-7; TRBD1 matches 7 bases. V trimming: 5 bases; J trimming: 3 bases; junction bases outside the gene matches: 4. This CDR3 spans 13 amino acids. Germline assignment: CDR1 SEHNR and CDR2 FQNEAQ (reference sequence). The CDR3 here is CASSPDRSYEQYF. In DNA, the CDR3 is TGTGCCAGCAGCCCGGACAGGAGCTACGAGCAGTACTTC.

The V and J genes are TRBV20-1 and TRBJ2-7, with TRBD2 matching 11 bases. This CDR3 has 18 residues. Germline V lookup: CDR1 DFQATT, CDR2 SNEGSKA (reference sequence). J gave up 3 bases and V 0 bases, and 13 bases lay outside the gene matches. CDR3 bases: TGCAGTGCTAGAGATGAAGGATGGGGGACTAGCGGTAACTACGAGCAGTACTTC. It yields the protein CSARDEGWGTSGNYEQYF.

CDR3 coding DNA: TGCGCCAGCAGCTCGGGATTGTGGAGCTCCTACGAGCAGTACTTC. This translates into CASSSGLWSSYEQYF. V gene TRBV5-1 combines with J gene TRBJ2-7; TRBD2 might be the D (5 bases). CDR1 SGHRS and CDR2 YFSETQ come from the germline V gene. The CDR3 runs 15 residues. Trimming removed 3 bases at V and 0 bases at J, with 13 bases between.